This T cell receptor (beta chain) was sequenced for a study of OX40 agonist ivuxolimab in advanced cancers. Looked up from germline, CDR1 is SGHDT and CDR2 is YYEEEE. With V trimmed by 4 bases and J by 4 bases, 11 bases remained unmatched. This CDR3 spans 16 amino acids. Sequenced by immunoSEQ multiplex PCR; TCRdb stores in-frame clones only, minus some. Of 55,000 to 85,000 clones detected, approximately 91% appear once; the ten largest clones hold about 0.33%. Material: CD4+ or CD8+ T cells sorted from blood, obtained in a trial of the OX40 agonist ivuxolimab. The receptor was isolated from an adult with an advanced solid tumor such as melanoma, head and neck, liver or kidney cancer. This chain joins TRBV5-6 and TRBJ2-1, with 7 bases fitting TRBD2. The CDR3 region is CASSRVGKGGYNEQFF. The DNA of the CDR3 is TGTGCCAGCAGCCGGGTCGGGAAGGGAGGGTACAATGAGCAGTTCTTC.